This TCR beta chain stems from a study of cytomegalovirus exposure and HLA in healthy donors. Findings and limits, study-wide: The study listed under 200 cytomegalovirus-associated TCR beta chains. Using a false discovery rate of 0.05, a later analysis showed that about 16,000 TCR beta sequences were associated with HLA alleles. In a later analysis, donors in an Asian-associated ancestry cluster reportedly had fewer N-insertions in productive TCRs than the cohort mean. A missense variant in DCLRE1C was later tied to TCR beta V- and J-gene trimming.

On this clone itself: Its specificity is unknown.

The CDR3 has 16 residues. The germline gives CDR1 MNHEY, CDR2 SVGAGI. Trimming cost V 0 bases and J 0 bases, with 10 bases left between them. The study ran its PCR with 60 Vbeta and 13 Jbeta primers. Clones were sequenced by immunoSEQ multiplex PCR, and TCRdb holds only the in-frame ones, with some missing. The sample records under 200,000 clones, roughly 80% being singletons. This receptor was taken from a man aged 40-49 years in good health and CMV-seronegative. The sample consisted of PBMCs. The chain employs TRBV6-5 and TRBJ2-3; D may be TRBD2 (6 bases). CDR3 in amino acids: CASSYSGGVSTDTQYF. CDR3 in DNA: TGTGCCAGCAGTTACTCGGGCGGGGTTAGCACAGATACGCAGTATTTT.